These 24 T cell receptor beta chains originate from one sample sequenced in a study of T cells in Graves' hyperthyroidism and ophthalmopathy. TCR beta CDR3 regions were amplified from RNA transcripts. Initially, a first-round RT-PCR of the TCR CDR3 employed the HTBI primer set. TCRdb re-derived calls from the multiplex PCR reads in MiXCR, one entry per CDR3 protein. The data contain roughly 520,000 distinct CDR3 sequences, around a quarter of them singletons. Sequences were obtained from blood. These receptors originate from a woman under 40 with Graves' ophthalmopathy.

CDR3 DNA sequence: TGTGCCAGCAGCTTAGAGCGGTCTAGCGGGGGATACGAGCAGTACTTC. It codes for CASSLERSSGGYEQYF. The chain uses TRBV13 and TRBJ2-7; 10 bases are a match to TRBD2. The CDR3 has 16 amino acids. The ends lost 1 base at V and 4 bases at J; junction bases unmatched: 7. Germline CDR1 PRHDT, CDR2 FYEKMQ (reference sequence). Combining the CDR3 with reference TRBV13 and TRBJ2-7 gives the whole variable domain AAGVIQSPRHLIKEKRETATLKCYPIPRHDTVYWYQQGPGQDPQFLISFYEKMQSDKGSIPDRFSAQQFSDYHSELNMSSLELGDSALYFCASSLERSSGGYEQYFGPGTRLTVT.

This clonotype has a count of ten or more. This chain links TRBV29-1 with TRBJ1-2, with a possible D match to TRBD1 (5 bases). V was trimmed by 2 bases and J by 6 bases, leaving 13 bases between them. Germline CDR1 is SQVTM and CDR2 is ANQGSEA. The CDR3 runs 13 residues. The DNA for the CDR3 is TGCAGCGTTGAATGGGTGCTGGGGCATGGCTACACCTTC. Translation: CSVEWVLGHGYTF.

The CDR3 nucleotides read TGTGCCAGCAGTGCTGCTACAACTAGCGAGCAGTACTTC. This translates into CASSAATTSEQYF. This chain joins TRBV12-3 or TRBV12-4 and TRBJ2-7; D is possibly TRBD2 (5 bases). The germline V and J ends were trimmed by 5 bases and 6 bases, with 14 bases remaining between them. The CDR3 has 13 amino acids.

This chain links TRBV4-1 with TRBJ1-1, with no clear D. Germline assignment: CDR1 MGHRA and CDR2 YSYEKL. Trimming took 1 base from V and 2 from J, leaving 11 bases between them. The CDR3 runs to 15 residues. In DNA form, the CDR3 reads TGCGCCAGCAGCCAAGCGGAGGCGGGCAACACTGAAGCTTTCTTT. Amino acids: CASSQAEAGNTEAFF.

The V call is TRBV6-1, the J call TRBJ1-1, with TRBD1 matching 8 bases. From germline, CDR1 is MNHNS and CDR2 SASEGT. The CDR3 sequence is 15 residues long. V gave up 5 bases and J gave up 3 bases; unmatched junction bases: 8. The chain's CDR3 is CASSPRQGSHTEAFF. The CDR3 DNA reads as TGTGCCAGCAGTCCACGACAGGGGTCACACACTGAAGCTTTCTTT.

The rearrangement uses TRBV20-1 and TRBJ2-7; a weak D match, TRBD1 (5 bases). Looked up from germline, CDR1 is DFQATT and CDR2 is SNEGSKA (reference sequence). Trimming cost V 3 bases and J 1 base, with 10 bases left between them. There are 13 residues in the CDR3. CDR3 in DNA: TGCAGTGCTAGGGCAGGGCAATCCTACGAGCAGTACTTC. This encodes CSARAGQSYEQYF.

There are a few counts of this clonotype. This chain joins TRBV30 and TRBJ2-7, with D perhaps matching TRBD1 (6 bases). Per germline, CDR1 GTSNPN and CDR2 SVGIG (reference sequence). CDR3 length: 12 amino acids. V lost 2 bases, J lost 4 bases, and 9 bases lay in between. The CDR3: CAWSPTGYEQYF. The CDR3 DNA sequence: TGTGCCTGGAGTCCCACAGGGTACGAGCAGTACTTC.

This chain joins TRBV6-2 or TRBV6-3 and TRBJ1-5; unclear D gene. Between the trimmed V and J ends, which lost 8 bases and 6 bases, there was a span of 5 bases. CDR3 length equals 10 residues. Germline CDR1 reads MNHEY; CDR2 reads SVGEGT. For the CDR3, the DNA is TGTGCCAGCCCCCCTCAGCCCCAGCATTTT. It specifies CASPPQPQHF.

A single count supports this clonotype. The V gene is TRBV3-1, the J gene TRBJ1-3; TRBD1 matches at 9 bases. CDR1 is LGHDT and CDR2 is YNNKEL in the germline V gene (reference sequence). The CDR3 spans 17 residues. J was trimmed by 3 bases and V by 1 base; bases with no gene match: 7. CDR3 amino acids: CASSQALGTGNGNTIYF. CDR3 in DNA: TGTGCCAGCAGCCAAGCCCTTGGGACAGGGAATGGAAACACCATATATTTT.

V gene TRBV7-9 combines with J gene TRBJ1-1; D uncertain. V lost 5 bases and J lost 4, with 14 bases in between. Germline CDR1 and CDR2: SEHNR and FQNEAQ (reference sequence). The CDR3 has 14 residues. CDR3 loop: CASSNPEAGTEAFF. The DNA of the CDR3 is TGTGCCAGCAGCAATCCCGAGGCGGGCACTGAAGCTTTCTTT.

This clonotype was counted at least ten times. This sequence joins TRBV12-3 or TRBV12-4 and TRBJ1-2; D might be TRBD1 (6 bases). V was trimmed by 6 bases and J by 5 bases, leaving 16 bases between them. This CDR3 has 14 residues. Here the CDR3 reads CASSLTGTIYGYTF. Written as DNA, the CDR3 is TGTGCCAGCAGCCTCACCGGGACAATTTATGGCTACACCTTC.

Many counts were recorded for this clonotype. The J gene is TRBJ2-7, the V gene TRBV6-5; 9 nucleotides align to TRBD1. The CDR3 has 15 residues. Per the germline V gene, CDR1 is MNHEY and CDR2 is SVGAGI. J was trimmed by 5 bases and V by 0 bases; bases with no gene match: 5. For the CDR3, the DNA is TGTGCCAGCAGTTACTCGATTGGGACAGGGAACGAGCAGTACTTC. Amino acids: CASSYSIGTGNEQYF.

The CDR3 coding sequence is TGCAGTGCTAGAGATGAGGGACAGCACACCCCTAAAAACCAAGAGACCCAGTACTTC. Its translation is CSARDEGQHTPKNQETQYF. The rearrangement links TRBV20-1 to TRBJ2-5; 7 bases agree with TRBD1. The CDR3 runs 19 residues. V lost 0 bases and J lost 0; bases outside the gene matches: 16. The V gene's germline CDR1 is DFQATT and CDR2 SNEGSKA (reference sequence).

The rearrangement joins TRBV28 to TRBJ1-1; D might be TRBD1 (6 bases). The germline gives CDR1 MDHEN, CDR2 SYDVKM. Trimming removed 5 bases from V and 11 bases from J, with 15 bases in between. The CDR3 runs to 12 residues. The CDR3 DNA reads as TGTGCCAGCAGTGTGGACAGCGGCGCGGCTTTCTTT. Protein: CASSVDSGAAFF.

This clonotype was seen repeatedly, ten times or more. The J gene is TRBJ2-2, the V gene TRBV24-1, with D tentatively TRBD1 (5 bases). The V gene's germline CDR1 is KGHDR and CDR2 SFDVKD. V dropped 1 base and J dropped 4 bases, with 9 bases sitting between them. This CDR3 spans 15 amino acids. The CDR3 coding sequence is TGTGCCACCAGTGATTTTGCAGGGTTCACCGGGGAGCTGTTTTTT. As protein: CATSDFAGFTGELFF.

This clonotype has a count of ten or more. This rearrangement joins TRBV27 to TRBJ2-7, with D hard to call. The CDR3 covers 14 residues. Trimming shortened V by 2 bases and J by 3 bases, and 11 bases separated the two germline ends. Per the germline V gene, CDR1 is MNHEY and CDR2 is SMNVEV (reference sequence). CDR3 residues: CASSLAVSLYEQYF. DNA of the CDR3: TGTGCCAGCAGTTTAGCCGTTTCACTCTACGAGCAGTACTTC.

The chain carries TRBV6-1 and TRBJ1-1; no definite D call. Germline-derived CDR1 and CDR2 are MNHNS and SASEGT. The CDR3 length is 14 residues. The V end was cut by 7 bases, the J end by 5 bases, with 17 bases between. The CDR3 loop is CASTERPDLTEAFF. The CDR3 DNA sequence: TGTGCCAGCACCGAACGTCCGGACTTGACTGAAGCTTTCTTT.

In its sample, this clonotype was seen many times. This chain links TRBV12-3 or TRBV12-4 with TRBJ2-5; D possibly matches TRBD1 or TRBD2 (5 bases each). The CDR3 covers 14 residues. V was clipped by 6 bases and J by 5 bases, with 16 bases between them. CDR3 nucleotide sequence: TGTGCCAGCAGAACAACCGGGACCATCGAGACCCAGTACTTC. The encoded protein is CASRTTGTIETQYF.

The CDR3 nucleotides read TGTGCCAGCAGTGAAATGGAAAACACCATATATTTT. Amino acid sequence: CASSEMENTIYF. This chain uses TRBV6-1 with TRBJ1-3; no clear D. The CDR3 loop spans 12 amino acids. CDR1 is MNHNS and CDR2 is SASEGT in the germline V gene. V was cut by 2 bases and J by 6 bases, with 5 bases left in between.

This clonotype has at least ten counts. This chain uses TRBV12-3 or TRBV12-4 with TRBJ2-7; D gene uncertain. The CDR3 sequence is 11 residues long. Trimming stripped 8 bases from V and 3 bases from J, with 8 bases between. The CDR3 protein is CASGVLYEQYF. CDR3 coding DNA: TGTGCCAGCGGCGTCCTCTACGAGCAGTACTTC.

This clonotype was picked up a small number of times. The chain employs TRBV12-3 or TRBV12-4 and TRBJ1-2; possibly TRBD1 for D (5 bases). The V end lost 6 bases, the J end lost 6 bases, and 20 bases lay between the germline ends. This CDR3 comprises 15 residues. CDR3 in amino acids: CASRLPRTFRDGYTF. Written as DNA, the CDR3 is TGTGCCAGCAGACTCCCCCGGACATTCCGGGATGGCTACACCTTC.

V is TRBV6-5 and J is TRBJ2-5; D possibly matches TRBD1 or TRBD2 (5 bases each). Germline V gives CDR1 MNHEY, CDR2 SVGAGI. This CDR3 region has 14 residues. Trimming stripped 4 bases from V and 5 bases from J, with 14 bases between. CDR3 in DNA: TGTGCCAGCAGTTCGGGGCAGGGATTCGAGACCCAGTACTTC. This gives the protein CASSSGQGFETQYF.

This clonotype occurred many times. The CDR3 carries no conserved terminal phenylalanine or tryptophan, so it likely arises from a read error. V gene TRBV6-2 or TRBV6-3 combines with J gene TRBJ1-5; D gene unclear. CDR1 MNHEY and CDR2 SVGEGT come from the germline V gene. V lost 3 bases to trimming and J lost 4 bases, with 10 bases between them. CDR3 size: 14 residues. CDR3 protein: CASSYAGRNQPQHI. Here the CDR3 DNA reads TGTGCCAGCAGTTATGCGGGGAGGAATCAGCCCCAGCATATT.

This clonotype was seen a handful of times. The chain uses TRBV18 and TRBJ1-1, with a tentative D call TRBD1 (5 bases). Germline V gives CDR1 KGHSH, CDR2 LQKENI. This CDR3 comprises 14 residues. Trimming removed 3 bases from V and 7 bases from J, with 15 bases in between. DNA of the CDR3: TGTGCCAGCTCACCGGGCAGGCGAGGGGATGAAGCTTTCTTT. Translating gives CASSPGRRGDEAFF.